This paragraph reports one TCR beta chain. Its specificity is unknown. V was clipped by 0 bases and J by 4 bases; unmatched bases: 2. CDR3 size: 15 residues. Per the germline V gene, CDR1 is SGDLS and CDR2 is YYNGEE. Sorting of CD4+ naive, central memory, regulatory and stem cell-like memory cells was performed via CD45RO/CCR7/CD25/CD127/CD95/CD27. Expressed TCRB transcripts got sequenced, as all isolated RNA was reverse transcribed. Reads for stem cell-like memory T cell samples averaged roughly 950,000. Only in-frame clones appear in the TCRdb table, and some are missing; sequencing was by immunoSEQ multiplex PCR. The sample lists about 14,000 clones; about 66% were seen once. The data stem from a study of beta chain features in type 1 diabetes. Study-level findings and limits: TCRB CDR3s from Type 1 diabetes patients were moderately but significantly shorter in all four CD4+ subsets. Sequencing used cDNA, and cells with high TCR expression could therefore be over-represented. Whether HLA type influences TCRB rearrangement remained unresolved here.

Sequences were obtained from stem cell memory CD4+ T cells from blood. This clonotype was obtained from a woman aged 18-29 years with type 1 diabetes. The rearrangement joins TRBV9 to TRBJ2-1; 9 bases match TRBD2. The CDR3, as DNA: TGTGCCAGCAGCGTAGGCGGGGGGGTATACAATGAGCAGTTCTTC. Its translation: CASSVGGGVYNEQFF.